This T cell receptor beta chain is from a study of T-cell memory formation after mild COVID-19 (TCRdb year 2021). Regarding the study in general: TCR sequence clusters from the two donors were largely donor specific. In a couple of donors, T-cell clones that expanded and contracted after mild COVID-19 were followed by sequencing TCRalpha and TCRbeta repertoires longitudinally. Two young, previously healthy adult volunteers made up the cohort, one male and one female.

Ficoll-Paque density gradient centrifugation was used to isolate PBMCs. For sequencing, an Illumina NovaSeq 6000 was employed. cDNA libraries for TCRalpha and TCRbeta were prepared by 5'RACE using constant-segment primers, with sample barcodes and unique molecular identifiers added. Trizol reagent was used to extract RNA from every sample. Amplification of the libraries took two PCR steps, and the second step added a second sample barcode plus Illumina TruSeq adapters. Sequencing of the libraries was done on an Illumina NovaSeq, producing 2 x 150 bp paired-end reads. As for the original processing: Demultiplexing of reads and collapsing into UMI-guided consensus sequences were performed with migec v1.2.7. Using mixcr v2.1.11, the UMI consensuses were aligned to TRA and TRB V and J templates and assembled into clonotypes. Expanded or contracted clonotypes were those called significant by both edgeR and NoisET, with noise models trained on biological replicates. For edgeR calls, the cutoffs were a false discovery rate-adjusted p below 0.01 and a log2 fold-change threshold of 1. As an exploratory analysis of dynamics, max-normalized trajectories of the 1000 most abundant clonotypes were examined by PCA with hierarchical clustering. The CD4 or CD8 phenotype of responding clones was assigned using the separately sequenced CD4+ and CD8+ repertoires. TCRdb took the public reads, trimmed them with fastp at Q25, ran MiXCR for clone calling and kept in-frame beta chains. Records with the same CDR3 protein are collapsed into one entry carrying the most frequent genes and DNA. The V and J calls were determined by TCRdb, not by the authors. The sample has about 440,000 distinct CDR3 sequences on record, 20% of them singletons. About 8.1% of the sample belongs to the ten largest clones.

Turning to this clonotype: There is no known antigen for this receptor. No base quality information exists; no much larger clone differs at one position.

The study at large found these results: Balanced CD4/CD8 phenotypes were observed for clones contracting from day 15 to 85, whereas a bias towards CD4+ was observed for a second wave of clones expanding from day 15 to 37. Contracting CD4+ clones appeared mostly in the CM and EM memory subsets, whereas CD8+ clones were enriched in EMRA. Some responding clones were detected in pre-infection memory, suggesting pre-existing cross-reactive memory T cells joined the SARS-CoV-2 response. Only two mild cases were covered in the study, and larger cohorts including severe cases with pre-infection samples were considered necessary. SARS-CoV-2 specificity was not confirmed for the second-wave clones peaking on day 37.

This sequence originates from an adult woman who had mild COVID-19 (a few samples of this study predate the infection). The sample titles of this study are shuffled in the database, so cell type and time point are left out; the donor was told from shared clones. The specimen sequenced was PBMCs or a T cell subset sorted from them (not recorded which).

The CDR3 protein sequence reads: CASSPPVSSRETQYF. The nucleotide sequence reads TGTGCCAGCTCACCACCAGTATCCTCACGGGAGACCCAGTACTTC. The rearrangement combines TRBV18 with TRBJ2-5; no D gene call is confident. CDR1 and CDR2, looked up from the germline V gene, are KGHSH and LQKENI. The CDR3, cysteine through phenylalanine, is 15 amino acids long. Just the 45-base CDR3 DNA is kept, in frame starting at base 1. The trim is 0 bases for V and 5 bases for J, with a gap of 13 bases between the germline ends. With all but the CDR3 taken from the reference TRBV18 and TRBJ2-5 genes, the full variable domain is: NAGVMQNPRHLVRRRGQEARLRCSPMKGHSHVYWYRQLPEEGLKFMVYLQKENIIDESGMPKERFSAEFPKEGPSILRIQQVVRGDSAAYFCASSPPVSSRETQYFGPGTRLLVL.